The source of this T cell receptor beta chain is a study of cytomegalovirus exposure and HLA in healthy donors. The CDR3 is 12 residues long. Germline CDR1 SGHAT, CDR2 FQNNGV. V lost 3 bases, J lost 11 bases, and 13 bases lay in between. Details on this clone: Antigen specificity is unknown.

The PCR employed 60 Vbeta primers together with 13 Jbeta primers. Generated by immunoSEQ multiplex PCR, the TCRdb table keeps only in-frame clones and is missing some. Among approximately 120,000 clones, around 74% were seen once, and the ten largest hold roughly 3.1%. Despite likely unrecorded immune exposures, the donors were nominally healthy at the time of sampling. Whole-study results and caveats: Most TCR beta V segments were productive about 87% or about 30% of the time in an earlier analysis. Cytomegalovirus-associated status was assigned to around 160 TCR beta chains. When analyzed later, a missense DCLRE1C variant was found to be linked to TCR beta V- and J-gene trimming.

This chain connects TRBV11-2 to TRBJ1-1, with D maybe TRBD1 (6 bases). This clonotype was obtained from a man younger than 45 in good health and CMV-seronegative. The material sequenced was PBMCs. CDR3: CASSFGQSVAFF. CDR3 nucleotides: TGTGCCAGCAGCTTCGGACAGTCAGTTGCTTTCTTT.